The 25 T cell receptor beta chains below were found in one sample sequenced in a study of siplizumab effects on memory and regulatory T cells. Using immunoSEQ multiplex PCR, the repertoire was profiled, and TCRdb retains in-frame clones only, with some absent. Of 94,000 or so clones in the sample, over 85% were seen once. Sequencing input: CD8+ T cells sorted from blood. These receptors came from a human donor in good health.

CDR3 loop: CASSQDSQSSYNEQFF. In DNA form, the CDR3 reads TGCGCCAGCAGCCAAGATTCCCAGAGCTCCTACAATGAGCAGTTCTTC. The chain is built from TRBV4-3 and TRBJ2-1; D not certain. Germline CDR1 is LGHNA and CDR2 is YSLEER. Deletions cut 0 bases from V and 0 bases from J, with 9 bases between. The CDR3 loop spans 16 amino acids.

The CDR3, as DNA: TGTGCCAGCAGCCCCTCTAGCGGGGGCGATCTATCCTACAATGAGCAGTTCTTC. Translation: CASSPSSGGDLSYNEQFF. The V call is TRBV5-4, the J call TRBJ2-1, with 10 bases aligning to TRBD2. V trimming: 4 bases; J trimming: 1 base; junction bases outside the gene matches: 11. Germline CDR1 is SGHNT and CDR2 is YYREEE (reference sequence). The CDR3 sequence is 18 residues long.

The rearrangement joins TRBV27 to TRBJ2-7, with D hard to call. The CDR3 is made up of 14 amino acids. V was clipped by 3 bases and J by 3 bases, with 12 bases between them. The germline CDR1 and CDR2 sequences are MNHEY and SMNVEV (reference sequence). CDR3: CASSFTRTYYEQYF. The CDR3 DNA sequence: TGTGCCAGCAGTTTTACTCGCACGTACTACGAGCAGTACTTC.

This clone occurred once. The V gene is TRBV27, the J gene TRBJ1-4, with TRBD1 identical over 9 bases. Germline CDR1 is MNHEY and CDR2 is SMNVEV (reference sequence). The CDR3 spans 15 residues. J gave up 6 bases and V 5 bases, and 7 bases lay outside the gene matches. DNA of the CDR3: TGTGCCAGCAGTCATCACCGGGACAGGGATGAAAAACTGTTTTTT. It specifies CASSHHRDRDEKLFF.

The rearrangement joins TRBV27 to TRBJ2-7; tentatively, D is TRBD1 or TRBD2 (5 bases each). Germline V lookup: CDR1 MNHEY, CDR2 SMNVEV (reference sequence). Trimming took 8 bases from V and 3 from J, leaving 20 bases between them. CDR3 size: 15 residues. CDR3: CASGGRSSPNYEQYF. The CDR3 DNA is TGTGCCAGCGGGGGTCGGTCGTCGCCTAACTACGAGCAGTACTTC.

This clone has more than one count but fewer than ten. The chain recombines TRBV5-6 with TRBJ2-7, with TRBD2 matching over 9 bases. V lost 4 bases and J lost 3; bases outside the gene matches: 5. CDR3 length: 14 residues. Germline CDR1 is SGHDT and CDR2 is YYEEEE. The CDR3 protein is CASSLSGSFYEQYF. The CDR3 DNA reads as TGTGCCAGCAGCCTTAGCGGGAGTTTCTACGAGCAGTACTTC.

V is TRBV7-9 and J is TRBJ2-7; 12 positions agree with TRBD1. The CDR3 extends over 16 amino acids. V lost 0 bases, J lost 3 bases, and 3 bases stayed unmatched. Germline loops: CDR1 SEHNR, CDR2 FQNEAQ (reference sequence). CDR3 nucleotide sequence: TGTGCCAGCAGCTTAGCTGGGACAGGGGGCGACTACGAGCAGTACTTC. This translates into CASSLAGTGGDYEQYF.

A single count supports this clone. The gene calls are TRBV7-3 and TRBJ2-3, with D perhaps matching TRBD2 (5 bases). The ends were cut back, 5 bases at V and 0 bases at J, with 15 bases in the middle. This CDR3 contains 16 residues. Germline CDR1 reads SGHTA; CDR2 reads FQGTGA. The CDR3 region is CASSPGVVPSTDTQYF. CDR3 DNA sequence: TGTGCCAGCAGCCCCGGGGTCGTCCCTAGCACAGATACGCAGTATTTT.

This sequence joins TRBV21-1 and TRBJ2-1. TRBV21-1 is termed a pseudogene. The CDR3 has 16 residues. CDR3 in amino acids: CASSNLGRESYNEQFF. The CDR3 region has the DNA TGTGCCAGCAGCAACTTGGGCAGGGAGTCCTACAATGAGCAGTTCTTC.

This chain links TRBV6-5 with TRBJ2-1, with TRBD2 identical over 9 bases. The germline CDR1 and CDR2 sequences are MNHEY and SVGAGI. This CDR3 region has 15 residues. J gave up 1 base and V 2 bases, and 0 bases lay outside the gene matches. CDR3 DNA sequence: TGTGCCAGCAGTTACGCGGGGGGGTCCTACAATGAGCAGTTCTTC. Encoded protein: CASSYAGGSYNEQFF.

This chain joins TRBV27 and TRBJ1-5; 9 nucleotides align to TRBD1. Germline-derived CDR1 and CDR2 are MNHEY and SMNVEV (reference sequence). The CDR3 length is 15 residues. The V gene end was trimmed by 4 bases and the J gene end by 7 bases; junction bases not matched to a gene: 8. The CDR3 coding sequence is TGTGCCAGCAGTTCCATAGGACAGGGGCACCAGCCCCAGCATTTT. Amino acid sequence: CASSSIGQGHQPQHF.

V gene TRBV19 combines with J gene TRBJ2-7; 7 nucleotides match TRBD1. The CDR3 length is 14 residues. Germline values: CDR1 LNHDA, CDR2 SQIVND (reference sequence). V shed 3 bases and J 3 bases; nucleotides not matched to a gene: 5. This chain's CDR3 is CASSIYPGGYEQYF. In DNA form, the CDR3 reads TGTGCCAGTAGTATTTACCCAGGGGGCTACGAGCAGTACTTC.

On this clone itself: The identical CDR3 is also encoded by other nucleotide sequences in the sample. This chain joins TRBV19 and TRBJ1-1; D is ambiguous. Germline assignment: CDR1 LNHDA and CDR2 SQIVND (reference sequence). Trimming removed 4 bases at V and 2 bases at J, with 8 bases between. The CDR3 totals 13 residues. CDR3 sequence reads: CASSTSFNTEAFF. DNA of the CDR3: TGTGCCAGTAGTACTAGTTTCAACACTGAAGCTTTCTTT.

This sequence joins TRBV9 and TRBJ1-1, with D maybe TRBD1 (6 bases). Per germline, CDR1 SGDLS and CDR2 YYNGEE. This CDR3 comprises 15 residues. The V gene lost 3 bases and the J gene lost 0 bases, with 12 bases spanning the gap. The CDR3 sequence is CASSAAGTLNTEAFF. CDR3 bases: TGTGCCAGCAGCGCCGCTGGGACATTGAACACTGAAGCTTTCTTT.

J is TRBJ2-5 and V is TRBV29-1; 7 bases agree with TRBD2. The J segment lost 4 bases and the V segment lost 1 base, leaving 9 bases of the junction unmatched. This CDR3 has 15 residues. The germline V gene encodes CDR1 SQVTM and CDR2 ANQGSEA. Here the CDR3 reads CSVEGLAVGTETQYF. The CDR3 DNA reads as TGCAGCGTTGAAGGTCTAGCGGTCGGTACAGAGACCCAGTACTTC.

The rearrangement joins TRBV23-1 to TRBJ1-6; maybe TRBD1 (5 bases). TRBV23-1 is noted as an ORF with a role that remains uncertain. This CDR3 comprises 17 residues. The V end was cut by 0 bases, the J end by 5 bases, with 14 bases between. In DNA, the CDR3 is TGCGCCAGCAGTCAATCGCGGTGGGGGATCCATAATTCACCCCTCCACTTT. It is translated as CASSQSRWGIHNSPLHF.

This clone was counted once. The gene calls are TRBV4-1 and TRBJ1-5; perhaps TRBD1 as D (5 bases). Trimming left V 3 bases short and J 2 bases short, with 14 bases between. The germline V gene has CDR1 MGHRA and CDR2 YSYEKL. The CDR3 spans 16 residues. The CDR3 spells CASSQTQGGGNQPQHF. CDR3 nucleotides: TGCGCCAGCAGCCAGACGCAGGGAGGAGGCAATCAGCCCCAGCATTTT.

The gene calls are TRBV2 and TRBJ2-5, with D possibly being TRBD2 (6 bases). V was pared by 4 bases and J by 2 bases, with 17 bases between. The germline CDR1 and CDR2 sequences are SNHLY and FYNNEI. This CDR3 comprises 16 residues. The CDR3 region is CASSGGGSAQQETQYF. The CDR3 DNA is TGTGCCAGCAGTGGGGGAGGAAGCGCCCAACAAGAGACCCAGTACTTC.

The chain joins TRBV30 to TRBJ2-7; D is uncertain. V was pared by 8 bases and J by 0 bases, with 17 bases between. Germline CDR1 GTSNPN, CDR2 SVGIG (reference sequence). The CDR3 loop spans 14 amino acids. Here the CDR3 reads CAGSTGLSSYEQYF. The CDR3 coding sequence is TGTGCCGGATCAACGGGCCTCAGCTCCTACGAGCAGTACTTC.

The chain is built from TRBV10-2 and TRBJ1-1, with D uncertain. V was pared by 4 bases and J by 6 bases, with 6 bases between. The CDR3 runs 11 residues. Germline CDR1 is WSHSY and CDR2 is SAAADI. CDR3 nucleotides: TGCGCCAGCAGTGGAGTTCCTGAAGCTTTCTTT. As protein: CASSGVPEAFF.

The chain joins TRBV7-2 to TRBJ2-1; 10 bases line up with TRBD2. This CDR3 contains 15 residues. Trimming took 2 bases from V and 6 from J; bases not matched to a gene: 4. The V gene's germline CDR1 is SGHTA and CDR2 FQGNSA. The CDR3 loop reads CASSLSLAGVNEQFF. The CDR3 region has the DNA TGTGCCAGCAGCTTAAGTCTAGCGGGAGTCAATGAGCAGTTCTTC.

The V call is TRBV27, the J call TRBJ2-1; 7 bases fit TRBD1. CDR1 MNHEY and CDR2 SMNVEV come from the germline V gene (reference sequence). The CDR3 is 15 amino acids. V lost 0 bases and J lost 4; bases outside the gene matches: 3. The CDR3 nucleotides are TGTGCCAGCAGTTTATCAGGGGGCGTGTACAATGAGCAGTTCTTC. Translated, it gives CASSLSGGVYNEQFF.

The genes are TRBV11-2 and TRBJ1-1; TRBD1 might be the D (6 bases). Looked up from germline, CDR1 is SGHAT and CDR2 is FQNNGV. The CDR3 has 16 residues. Trimming shortened V by 0 bases and J by 4 bases, and 15 bases separated the two germline ends. CDR3 DNA sequence: TGTGCCAGCAGCTTAGATTTGGAAACAGGGACCACTGAAGCTTTCTTT. Its translation is CASSLDLETGTTEAFF. Full variable domain (rest looked up from reference TRBV11-2 and TRBJ1-1): EAGVAQSPRYKIIEKRQSVAFWCNPISGHATLYWYQQILGQGPKLLIQFQNNGVVDDSQLPKDRFSAERLKGVDSTLKIQPAKLEDSAVYLCASSLDLETGTTEAFFGQGTRLTVV.

The V gene is TRBV13, the J gene TRBJ2-7; D may be TRBD1 (6 bases). Trimming removed 2 bases from V and 2 bases from J, with 13 bases in between. Germline lookup yields CDR1 PRHDT and CDR2 FYEKMQ (reference sequence). CDR3 length equals 15 residues. CDR3 residues: CASSLREQGTYEQYF. Here the CDR3 DNA reads TGTGCCAGCAGCTTAAGGGAACAGGGTACCTACGAGCAGTACTTC.

The rearrangement links TRBV4-1 to TRBJ2-5; D call uncertain. Germline V CDR1 and CDR2: MGHRA, YSYEKL. The CDR3 loop spans 14 amino acids. Trimming cost V 6 bases and J 5 bases, with 16 bases left between them. In nucleotides, the CDR3 is TGCGCCAGCAGTGAGGTGGCAGTCCGGGAGACCCAGTACTTC. Residues: CASSEVAVRETQYF.